The 8 T cell receptor beta chains in this list originate from one sample, sequenced in a study of metastatic and nonmetastatic thyroid tumors. Every patient underwent thyroid surgery untreated. TCRdb re-called the PCR reads through MiXCR. The data hold 43,000 or so clones, with about 4.3% observed a single time. The sequenced sample consisted of blood. These receptors all stem from a female donor with papillary thyroid cancer or a benign thyroid nodule (not recorded which). Some clones in this sample may be carry-over from other donors' samples.

V usage is TRBV24-1 and J usage is TRBJ2-1, with D unclear. The CDR3 loop spans 15 amino acids. V gave up 0 bases and J gave up 5 bases, with 10 bases separating them. Germline CDR1 reads KGHDR; CDR2 reads SFDVKD. As DNA, the CDR3 is TGTGCCACCAGTGATTTGAACCTGTACAACAATGAGCAGTTCTTC. This sequence encodes CATSDLNLYNNEQFF.

This clone was counted at least ten times. The rearrangement joins TRBV5-1 to TRBJ1-2; D is possibly TRBD1 (5 bases). The CDR3 runs to 16 residues. Trimming took 1 base from V and 6 from J, leaving 19 bases between them. Looked up from germline, CDR1 is SGHRS and CDR2 is YFSETQ. The CDR3 bases are TGCGCCAGCAGCTTGAAGGCGCGGGGGAGCTTCGATGGCTACACCTTC. Amino acid sequence: CASSLKARGSFDGYTF.

This clone was counted between two and nine times. V usage is TRBV12-5 and J usage is TRBJ1-2, with 8 bases identical to TRBD1. CDR1 and CDR2 from the germline V gene are LGHNT and FRNRAP. With V trimmed by 6 bases and J by 4 bases, 13 bases remained unmatched. CDR3 length: 16 amino acids. The CDR3 sequence: CASGDRGQGLFYGYTF. DNA of the CDR3: TGTGCTAGTGGGGACCGCGGACAGGGACTTTTCTATGGCTACACCTTC.

Only a few counts were recorded for this clone. The genes are TRBV25-1 and TRBJ2-7; 9 bases are a match to TRBD1. V was clipped by 0 bases and J by 7 bases; unmatched bases: 7. CDR3 length: 15 amino acids. Germline-derived CDR1 and CDR2 are MGHDK and SYGVNS. The CDR3 DNA reads as TGTGCCAGCAGTGAATATCTCACAGGGGGCGGAGAGCAGTACTTC. The encoded protein is CASSEYLTGGGEQYF.

This clone was detected ten times or more. The rearrangement uses TRBV20-1 and TRBJ2-5; D might be TRBD1 or TRBD2, each matching 5 bases. The CDR3 covers 13 residues. Germline V gives CDR1 DFQATT, CDR2 SNEGSKA (reference sequence). With 3 bases removed from V and 5 bases from J, the gap between germline ends came to 13 bases. The CDR3 here is CSASDGGWETQYF. The CDR3 nucleotides are TGCAGTGCTAGTGATGGGGGATGGGAGACCCAGTACTTC.

This clone was counted only a few times. The chain couples TRBV6-1 to TRBJ2-5; 7 positions agree with TRBD1. This CDR3 contains 14 residues. V was clipped by 7 bases and J by 5 bases; unmatched bases: 10. From germline, CDR1 is MNHNS and CDR2 SASEGT. This chain's CDR3 is CASTRGRLMETQYF. DNA of the CDR3: TGTGCCAGCACCAGGGGGAGATTAATGGAGACCCAGTACTTC.

The sample holds many counts of this clone. J is TRBJ2-3 and V is TRBV5-1; tentative D call: TRBD2 (5 bases). CDR3 length equals 16 residues. The V and J ends lost 0 bases and 2 bases respectively, with 13 bases between them. Looked up from germline, CDR1 is SGHRS and CDR2 is YFSETQ. The CDR3 DNA follows: TGCGCCAGCAGCTTGGTGGGTCGGGGATCCACAGATACGCAGTATTTT. Residues: CASSLVGRGSTDTQYF.

This chain connects TRBV24-1 to TRBJ1-5; possible D gene TRBD1, 6 bases. The V and J ends lost 1 base and 4 bases respectively, with 13 bases between them. Per germline, CDR1 KGHDR and CDR2 SFDVKD. The CDR3 totals 16 residues. The DNA for the CDR3 is TGTGCCACCAGTGATTTTTCAGGGGATAAGAATCAGCCCCAGCATTTT. Protein sequence: CATSDFSGDKNQPQHF.